This T cell receptor beta chain is drawn from a study of shared clonotypes between healthy human individuals. Study-wide results and caveats: Though the depth was large, rarefaction showed that sorted-subset sequencing was incomplete. Naive subsets tended to show greater estimated richness than memory subsets. Some naive CD4 clonotypes, roughly 4.8%, turned up in common across several donors.

Libraries were prepared by immunoSEQ multiplex PCR; TCRdb keeps only in-frame clonotypes and omits some of them. The sample has more than 2,000,000 clones; roughly 93% are singletons. Each donor was a Caucasian adult residing in Nashville, Tennessee. As for this clone: The target antigen is unknown.

The ends were cut back, 2 bases at V and 7 bases at J, with 12 bases in the middle. The CDR3 consists of 14 residues. In germline, CDR1 is SNHLY, CDR2 FYNNEI. Sequences were obtained from naive CD4+ T cells from PBMCs. Subset specified: CD45RA+ positively selected. The chain joins TRBV2 to TRBJ1-5; perhaps TRBD1 as D (5 bases). This receptor was identified in a man in his late teens or twenties in good health. Some clones in this sample may be carry-over from other donors' samples. Here the CDR3 reads CASSETGLGQPQHF. As DNA, the CDR3 is TGTGCCAGCAGTGAAACGGGGCTGGGGCAGCCCCAGCATTTT.